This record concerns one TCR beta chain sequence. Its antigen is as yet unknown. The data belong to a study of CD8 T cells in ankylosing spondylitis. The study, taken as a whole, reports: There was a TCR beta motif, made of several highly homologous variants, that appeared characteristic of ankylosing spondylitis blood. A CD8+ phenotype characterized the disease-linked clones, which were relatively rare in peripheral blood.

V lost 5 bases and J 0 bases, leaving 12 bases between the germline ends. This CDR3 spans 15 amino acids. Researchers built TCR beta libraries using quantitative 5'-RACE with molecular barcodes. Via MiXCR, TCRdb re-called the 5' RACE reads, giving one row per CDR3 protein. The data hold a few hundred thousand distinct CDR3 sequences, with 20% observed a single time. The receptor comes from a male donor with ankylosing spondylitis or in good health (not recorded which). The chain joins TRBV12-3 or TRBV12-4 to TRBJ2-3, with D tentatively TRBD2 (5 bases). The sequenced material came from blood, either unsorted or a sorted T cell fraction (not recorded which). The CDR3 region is CASSTGLPSTDTQYF. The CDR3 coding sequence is TGTGCCAGCAGTACCGGACTCCCGAGCACAGATACGCAGTATTTT.